This T cell receptor (beta chain) is drawn from a study of blood T cells in healthy people across ages. Isolation of PBMCs gave at least 7 million cells per sample. Together with a sample-barcoded 5' primer, a J-beta primer mix was included in a second PCR lasting roughly 7 to 11 cycles. Each cDNA molecule, via a template-switch adaptor with 12 random nucleotides, was tagged. TCRdb recomputed calls from the 5' RACE reads with MiXCR, one row per CDR3 protein. The table lists about 760,000 distinct CDR3 sequences, roughly three fifths of them singletons. CDR3 length: 15 amino acids. The germline V and J ends were trimmed by 3 bases and 1 base, with 12 bases remaining between them. CDR1 and CDR2 (germline): SGDLS, YYNGEE.

The receptor was isolated from a man aged 40-50 years in good health. The chain is built from TRBV9 and TRBJ2-3; D uncertain. Sequences were obtained from blood. In DNA, the CDR3 is TGTGCCAGCAGCGCCCCTCGTATTGGCACAGATACGCAGTATTTT. Translation: CASSAPRIGTDTQYF.